This TCR beta chain was sequenced for a study of T-cell reconstitution after alpha-beta-depleted transplantation in children. Study conclusions and caveats: Several hundred expanded graft clones reportedly gave rise to the alpha-beta T cells present about two months after transplant. Surviving recipient T cells and thymic progenitors accounted for the high day-60 TCRbeta diversity observed in some patients.

Looked up from germline, CDR1 is SNHLY and CDR2 is FYNNEI. The CDR3 covers 11 residues. The germline V and J ends were trimmed by 10 bases and 10 bases, with 15 bases remaining between them. Library preparation (for TCRbeta) was performed with unique molecular identifiers. TCRdb reanalysed the PCR reads using MiXCR and keeps one entry per CDR3 protein. The sample lists around 300,000 distinct CDR3 sequences, approximately 10% occurring once. At least ten counts were recorded for this clonotype. Its target is unknown. The starting material was peripheral blood, obtained 180 days after TCRalphabeta/CD19-depleted stem cell transplant. The receptor was derived from a male patient aged 2-10 years who had a stem cell transplant for chronic granulomatous disease, so the T cells may come from the graft donor. The chain recombines TRBV2 with TRBJ2-3; no clear D gene. The chain's CDR3 is CATAGGSAQYF. The CDR3 DNA reads as TGTGCCACTGCTGGCGGCTCGGCGCAGTATTTT.